Below, 13 T cell receptor beta chains from the same sample are listed, as sequenced in a study of radiation and T cells in renal cell carcinoma (dated by TCRdb to the early 2020s). Receptor amplification or capture employed the immunoSEQ multiplex PCR assay. TCRdb limited this immuneACCESS table to in-frame rearrangements with V and J called. A share of clones is missing; checked studies link under half to unresolved V genes, and the rest is unexplained. The table for this sample lists more than 100,000 clones; 85% to 90% of them were counted only once. Jointly, the top ten make up around 6% of the sample. The intended sense of this specimen's time point label: blood 2 weeks post-SBRT. According to the study, the label for this sample's treatment or condition signals: 15 Gy SBRT to primary tumor, nephrectomy 4 weeks later. The sample here was blood, taken from a patient whose treatment included radiotherapy and nephrectomy. All receptors derive from an older woman with renal cell carcinoma.

This rearrangement joins TRBV5-1 to TRBJ2-5; 8 nucleotides line up with TRBD2. V lost 4 bases to trimming and J lost 0 bases; unmatched junction nucleotides: 5. CDR3 length: 15 amino acids. Germline CDR1 reads SGHRS; CDR2 reads YFSETQ. The CDR3 DNA reads TGCGCCAGCAGCCTGAGCGGGGGAGACCAAGAGACCCAGTACTTC. Translating it yields CASSLSGGDQETQYF. The full variable domain, rest sourced from reference TRBV5-1 and TRBJ2-5, is KAGVTQTPRYLIKTRGQQVTLSCSPISGHRSVSWYQQTPGQGLQFLFEYFSETQRNKGNFPGRFSGRQFSNSRSEMNVSTLELGDSALYLCASSLSGGDQETQYFGPGTRLLVL.

The chain recombines TRBV6-1 with TRBJ2-5, with D possibly being TRBD1 or TRBD2 (6 bases each). The germline V and J ends were trimmed by 0 bases and 5 bases, with 13 bases remaining between them. CDR1 is MNHNS and CDR2 is SASEGT in the germline V gene. The CDR3 consists of 15 residues. This CDR3 is CASSEASGGRETQYF. For the CDR3, the DNA is TGTGCCAGCAGTGAAGCGTCCGGGGGCCGGGAGACCCAGTACTTC.

The rearrangement joins TRBV6-1 to TRBJ2-2, with 7 bases that match TRBD1. Germline loops: CDR1 MNHNS, CDR2 SASEGT. CDR3 length: 15 amino acids. After removal of 4 bases from V and 3 bases from J, the junction contained 5 bases not matched to a gene. The CDR3 here is CASSARQGHTGELFF. CDR3 nucleotide sequence: TGTGCCAGCAGTGCTAGACAGGGCCACACCGGGGAGCTGTTTTTT.

The chain has TRBV9 and TRBJ2-2, with a tentative D call TRBD2 (6 bases). V was pared by 10 bases and J by 0 bases, with 16 bases between. Germline V gene lookup returns CDR1 SGDLS and CDR2 YYNGEE. The CDR3 has 15 residues. The CDR3, as DNA: TGTGCCGCGGGATCGGGAGCAACGAACACCGGGGAGCTGTTTTTT. Translation gives CAAGSGATNTGELFF. Filled out from reference TRBV9 and TRBJ2-2, the complete variable domain reads DSGVTQTPKHLITATGQRVTLRCSPRSGDLSVYWYQQSLDQGLQFLIQYYNGEERAKGNILERFSAQQFPDLHSELNLSSLELGDSALYFCAAGSGATNTGELFFGEGSRLTVL.

The chain carries TRBV27 and TRBJ1-1; 9 bases align to TRBD1. With 3 bases clipped from V and 4 bases from J, the junction kept 3 bases outside the gene matches. There are 14 residues in the CDR3. Germline V CDR1 and CDR2: MNHEY, SMNVEV (reference sequence). CDR3 protein: CASSFTGGGTEAFF. For the CDR3, the DNA is TGTGCCAGCAGTTTCACAGGGGGCGGCACTGAAGCTTTCTTT.

The chain links TRBV28 to TRBJ1-4; no firm D call. CDR1 and CDR2 from the germline V gene are MDHEN and SYDVKM. V was shortened by 5 bases and J by 0 bases, with 10 bases between the two germline ends. The CDR3 spans 15 residues. The CDR3 DNA follows: TGTGCCAGCAGTGTCCAAGAAACAACTAATGAAAAACTGTTTTTT. Its protein is CASSVQETTNEKLFF. Using reference TRBV28 and TRBJ1-4 for the parts outside the CDR3, the full variable domain is DVKVTQSSRYLVKRTGEKVFLECVQDMDHENMFWYRQDPGLGLRLIYFSYDVKMKEKGDIPEGYSVSREKKERFSLILESASTNQTSMYLCASSVQETTNEKLFFGSGTQLSVL.

The chain has TRBV6-5 and TRBJ1-4; maybe TRBD1 (6 bases). V was shortened by 4 bases and J by 1 base, with 7 bases between the two germline ends. Germline V lookup: CDR1 MNHEY, CDR2 SVGAGI. This CDR3 region has 14 residues. The CDR3 sequence: CASSLTGTNEKLFF. The CDR3 nucleotides read TGTGCCAGCAGTTTGACAGGAACTAATGAAAAACTGTTTTTT.

The gene calls are TRBV30 and TRBJ2-7, with D perhaps TRBD2 (5 bases). This CDR3 has 16 amino acids. Trimming took off 0 bases at V and 4 bases at J, with 19 bases between the two ends. Germline-derived CDR1 and CDR2 are GTSNPN and SVGIG (reference sequence). The CDR3 sequence: CAWSVEDSRLLYEQYF. As DNA, the CDR3 is TGTGCCTGGAGTGTTGAGGACTCTAGGTTACTATACGAGCAGTACTTC.

The chain has TRBV5-4 and TRBJ1-6, with D maybe TRBD1 (5 bases). In germline, CDR1 is SGHNT, CDR2 YYREEE (reference sequence). The V and J ends lost 0 bases and 5 bases respectively, with 6 bases between them. The CDR3 runs to 14 residues. The CDR3 sequence is CASSLGQNNSPLHF. The CDR3 coding sequence is TGTGCCAGCAGCTTGGGACAGAATAATTCACCCCTCCACTTT.

This chain joins TRBV11-3 and TRBJ2-7; D perhaps matches TRBD1 (6 bases). The germline CDR1 and CDR2 sequences are SGHNT and YENEEA. Trimming left V 3 bases short and J 6 bases short, with 12 bases between. The CDR3 runs 13 residues. CDR3 in DNA: TGTGCCAGCAGCTTGACAGGAATTGGCGAGCAGTACTTC. Translated, it gives CASSLTGIGEQYF. The full variable domain, rest sourced from reference TRBV11-3 and TRBJ2-7, is EAGVVQSPRYKIIEKKQPVAFWCNPISGHNTLYWYLQNLGQGPELLIRYENEEAVDDSQLPKDRFSAERLKGVDSTLKIQPAELGDSAVYLCASSLTGIGEQYFGPGTRLTVT.

The chain uses TRBV6-5 and TRBJ2-5, with 8 bases that match TRBD2. The junction had 5 bases not matched to a gene; V was cut back by 7 bases and J by 1 base. CDR1 is MNHEY and CDR2 is SVGAGI in the germline V gene. CDR3 size: 14 residues. DNA for the CDR3: TGTGCCAGCATGCGCGGGGGGCCCCAAGAGACCCAGTACTTC. The encoded protein is CASMRGGPQETQYF.

This chain connects TRBV7-9 to TRBJ1-1; 9 nucleotides align to TRBD1. V was clipped by 5 bases and J by 1 base; unmatched bases: 2. Per the germline V gene, CDR1 is SEHNR and CDR2 is FQNEAQ (reference sequence). This CDR3 region has 14 residues. The CDR3 DNA is TGTGCCAGCAGCCGACAGGGGGAGAACACTGAAGCTTTCTTT. The encoded protein is CASSRQGENTEAFF. Together with reference TRBV7-9 and TRBJ1-1, the CDR3 gives the full variable domain: DTGVSQNPRHKITKRGQNVTFRCDPISEHNRLYWYRQTLGQGPEFLTYFQNEAQLEKSRLLSDRFSAERPKGSFSTLEIQRTEQGDSAMYLCASSRQGENTEAFFGQGTRLTVV.

The rearrangement joins TRBV2 to TRBJ2-2; the match to TRBD2 covers 10 bases. The J segment lost 1 base and the V segment lost 5 bases, leaving 1 base of the junction unmatched. The CDR3 is 15 residues long. Germline assignment: CDR1 SNHLY and CDR2 FYNNEI. As DNA, the CDR3 is TGTGCCAGCAGTATAGCGGGGGGGAACACCGGGGAGCTGTTTTTT. Translated, it gives CASSIAGGNTGELFF.